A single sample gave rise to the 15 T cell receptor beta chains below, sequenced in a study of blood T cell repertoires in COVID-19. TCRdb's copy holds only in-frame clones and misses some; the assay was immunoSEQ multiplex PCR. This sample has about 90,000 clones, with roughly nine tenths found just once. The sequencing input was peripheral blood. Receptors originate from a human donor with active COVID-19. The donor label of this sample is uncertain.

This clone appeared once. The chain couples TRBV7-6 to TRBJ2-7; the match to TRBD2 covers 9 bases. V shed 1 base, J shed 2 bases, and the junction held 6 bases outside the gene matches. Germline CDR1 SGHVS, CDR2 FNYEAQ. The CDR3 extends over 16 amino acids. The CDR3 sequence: CASSLGKGGGAYEQYF. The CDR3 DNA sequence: TGTGCCAGCAGCTTAGGTAAAGGCGGGGGGGCCTACGAGCAGTACTTC.

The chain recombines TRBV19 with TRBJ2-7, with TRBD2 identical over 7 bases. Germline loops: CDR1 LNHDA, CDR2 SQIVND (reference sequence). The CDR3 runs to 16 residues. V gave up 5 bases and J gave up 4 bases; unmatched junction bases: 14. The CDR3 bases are TGTGCCAGTAGTCTGACTAGGATGGGGGGGTCATACGAGCAGTACTTC. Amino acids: CASSLTRMGGSYEQYF. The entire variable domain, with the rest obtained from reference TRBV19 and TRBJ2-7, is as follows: DGGITQSPKYLFRKEGQNVTLSCEQNLNHDAMYWYRQDPGQGLRLIYYSQIVNDFQKGDIAEGYSVSREKKESFPLTVTSAQKNPTAFYLCASSLTRMGGSYEQYFGPGTRLTVT.

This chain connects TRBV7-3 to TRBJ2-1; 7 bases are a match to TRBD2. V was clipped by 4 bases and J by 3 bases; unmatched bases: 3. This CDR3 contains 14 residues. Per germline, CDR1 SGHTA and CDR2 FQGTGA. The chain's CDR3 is CASSSAGSYNEQFF. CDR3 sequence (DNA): TGTGCCAGCAGCTCAGCGGGGAGCTACAATGAGCAGTTCTTC.

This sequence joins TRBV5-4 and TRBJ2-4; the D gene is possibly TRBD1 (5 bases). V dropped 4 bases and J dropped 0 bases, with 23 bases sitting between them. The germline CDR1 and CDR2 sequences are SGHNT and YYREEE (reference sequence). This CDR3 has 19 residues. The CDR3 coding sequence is TGTGCCAGCAGCCAGACCCAAGCGACAGACTTCTTAGCCAAAAACATTCAGTACTTC. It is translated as CASSQTQATDFLAKNIQYF.

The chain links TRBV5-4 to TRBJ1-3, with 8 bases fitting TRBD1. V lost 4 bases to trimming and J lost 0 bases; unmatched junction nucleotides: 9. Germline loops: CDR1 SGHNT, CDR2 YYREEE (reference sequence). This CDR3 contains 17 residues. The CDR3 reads CASSPRTGGSSGNTIYF. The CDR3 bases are TGTGCCAGCAGCCCACGCACAGGGGGGAGCTCTGGAAACACCATATATTTT.

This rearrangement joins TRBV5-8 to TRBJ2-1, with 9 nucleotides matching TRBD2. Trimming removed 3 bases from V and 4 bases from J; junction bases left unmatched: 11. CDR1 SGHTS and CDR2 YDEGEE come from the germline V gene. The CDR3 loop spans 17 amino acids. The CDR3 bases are TGTGCCAGCAGCTCCCTGCTTGCAGCGGGGGGATACAATGAGCAGTTCTTC. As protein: CASSSLLAAGGYNEQFF.

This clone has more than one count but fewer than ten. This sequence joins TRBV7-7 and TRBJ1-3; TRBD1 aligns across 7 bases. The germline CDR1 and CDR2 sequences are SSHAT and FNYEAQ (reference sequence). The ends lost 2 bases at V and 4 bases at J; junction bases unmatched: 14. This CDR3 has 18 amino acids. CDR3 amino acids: CASSLYPQEGASGNTIYF. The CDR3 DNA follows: TGTGCCAGCAGCTTATACCCTCAGGAGGGGGCGTCCGGAAACACCATATATTTT.

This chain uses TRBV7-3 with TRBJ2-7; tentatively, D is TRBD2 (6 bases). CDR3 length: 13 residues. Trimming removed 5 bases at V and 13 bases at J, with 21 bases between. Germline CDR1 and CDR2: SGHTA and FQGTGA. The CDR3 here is CASSPRNRDSLYF. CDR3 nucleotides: TGTGCCAGCAGCCCTAGAAACCGGGACTCCCTCTACTTC.

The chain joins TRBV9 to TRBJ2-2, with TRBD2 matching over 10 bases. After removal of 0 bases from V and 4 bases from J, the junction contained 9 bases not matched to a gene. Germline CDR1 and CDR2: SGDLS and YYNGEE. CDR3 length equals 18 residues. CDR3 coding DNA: TGTGCCAGCAGCGTAGGGTTAGCGGGGGGCCCATCCACCGGGGAGCTGTTTTTT. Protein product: CASSVGLAGGPSTGELFF.

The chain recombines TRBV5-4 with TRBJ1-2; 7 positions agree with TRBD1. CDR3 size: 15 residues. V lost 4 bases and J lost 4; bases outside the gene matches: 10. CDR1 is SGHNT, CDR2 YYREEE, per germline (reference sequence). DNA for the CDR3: TGTGCCAGCAGCACCGGACAGGACATAATCTATGGCTACACCTTC. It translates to CASSTGQDIIYGYTF.

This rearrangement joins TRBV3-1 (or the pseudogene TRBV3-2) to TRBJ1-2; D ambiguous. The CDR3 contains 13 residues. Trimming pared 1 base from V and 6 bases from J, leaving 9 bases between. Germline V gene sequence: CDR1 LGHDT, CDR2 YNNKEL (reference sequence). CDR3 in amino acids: CASSQGGDDGYTF. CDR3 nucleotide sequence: TGTGCCAGCAGCCAAGGTGGAGACGATGGCTACACCTTC.

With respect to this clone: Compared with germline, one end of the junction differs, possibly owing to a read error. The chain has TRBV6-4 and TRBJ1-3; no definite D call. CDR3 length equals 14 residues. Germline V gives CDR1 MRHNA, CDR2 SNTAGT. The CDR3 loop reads CHHSDGCSGNTIYF. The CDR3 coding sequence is TGCCACCATTCCGACGGGTGCTCTGGAAACACCATATATTTT.

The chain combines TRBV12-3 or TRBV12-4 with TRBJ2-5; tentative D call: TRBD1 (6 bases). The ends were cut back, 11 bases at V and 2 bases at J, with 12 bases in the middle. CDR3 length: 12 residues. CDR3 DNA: TGTGCCGCGGCGAGGGGGCAAGAGACCCAGTACTTC. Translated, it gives CAAARGQETQYF.

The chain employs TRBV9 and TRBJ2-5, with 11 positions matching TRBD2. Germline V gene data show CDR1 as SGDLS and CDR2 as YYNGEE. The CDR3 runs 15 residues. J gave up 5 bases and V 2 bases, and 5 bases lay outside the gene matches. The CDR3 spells CASSVVAGGRETQYF. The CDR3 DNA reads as TGTGCCAGCAGCGTCGTAGCGGGGGGGCGGGAGACCCAGTACTTC.

This chain's CDR3 is CASTNEGAIYNEQFF. The CDR3 DNA reads TGCGCCAGCACCAACGAGGGGGCGATTTACAATGAGCAGTTCTTC. This rearrangement joins TRBV5-1 to TRBJ2-1; 7 bases map to TRBD1. Germline V lookup: CDR1 SGHRS, CDR2 YFSETQ. This CDR3 comprises 15 residues. J was trimmed by 4 bases and V by 6 bases; bases with no gene match: 10.